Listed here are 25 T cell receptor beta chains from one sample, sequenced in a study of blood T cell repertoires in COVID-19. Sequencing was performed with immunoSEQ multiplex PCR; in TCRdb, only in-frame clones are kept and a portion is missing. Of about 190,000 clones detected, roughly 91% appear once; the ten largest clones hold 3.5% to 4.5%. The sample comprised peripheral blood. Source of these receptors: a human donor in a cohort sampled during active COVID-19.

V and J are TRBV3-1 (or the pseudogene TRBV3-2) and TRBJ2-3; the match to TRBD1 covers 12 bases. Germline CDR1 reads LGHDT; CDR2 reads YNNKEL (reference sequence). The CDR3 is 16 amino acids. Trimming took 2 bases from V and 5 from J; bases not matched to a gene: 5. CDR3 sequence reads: CASSQRRDRGRDTQYF. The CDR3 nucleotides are TGTGCCAGCAGCCAACGCCGGGACAGGGGGCGAGATACGCAGTATTTT.

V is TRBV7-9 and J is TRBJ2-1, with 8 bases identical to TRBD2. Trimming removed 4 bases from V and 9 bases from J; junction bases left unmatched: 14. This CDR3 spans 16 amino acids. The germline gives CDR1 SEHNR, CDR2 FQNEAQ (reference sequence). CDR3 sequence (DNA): TGTGCCAGCAGCTCCCAATTTGTCGGGAGGGCCGTTGAGCAGTTCTTC. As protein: CASSSQFVGRAVEQFF.

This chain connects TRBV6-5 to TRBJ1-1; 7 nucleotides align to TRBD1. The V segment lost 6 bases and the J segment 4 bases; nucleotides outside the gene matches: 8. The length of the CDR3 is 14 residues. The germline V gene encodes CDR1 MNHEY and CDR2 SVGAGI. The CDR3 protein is CASRLTGDGTEAFF. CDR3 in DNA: TGTGCCAGCAGACTCACAGGGGACGGCACTGAAGCTTTCTTT.

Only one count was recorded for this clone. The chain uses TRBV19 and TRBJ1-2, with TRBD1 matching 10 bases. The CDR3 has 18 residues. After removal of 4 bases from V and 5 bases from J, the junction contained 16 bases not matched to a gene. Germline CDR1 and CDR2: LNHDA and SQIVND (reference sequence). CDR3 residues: CASSKLPGQGSFAYGYTF. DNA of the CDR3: TGTGCCAGTAGTAAGCTGCCGGGACAGGGGTCTTTCGCATATGGCTACACCTTC.

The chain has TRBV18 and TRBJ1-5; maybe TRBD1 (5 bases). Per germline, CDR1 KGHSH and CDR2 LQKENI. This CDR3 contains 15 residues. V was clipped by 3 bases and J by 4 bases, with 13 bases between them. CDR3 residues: CASSPSTVKNQPQHF. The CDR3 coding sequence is TGTGCCAGCTCACCGTCGACAGTGAAAAATCAGCCCCAGCATTTT.

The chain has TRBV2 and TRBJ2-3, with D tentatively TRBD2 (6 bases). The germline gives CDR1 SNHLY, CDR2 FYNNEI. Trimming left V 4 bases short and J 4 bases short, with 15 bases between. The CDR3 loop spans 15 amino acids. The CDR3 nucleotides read TGTGCCAGCAGTGGCGGGACTTTAAACGCAGATACGCAGTATTTT. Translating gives CASSGGTLNADTQYF.

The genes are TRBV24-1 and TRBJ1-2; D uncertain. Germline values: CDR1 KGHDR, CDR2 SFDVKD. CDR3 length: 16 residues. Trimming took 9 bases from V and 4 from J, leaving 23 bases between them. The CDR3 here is CATGHLGGIRAYGYTF. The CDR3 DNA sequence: TGTGCCACCGGCCATCTAGGCGGGATTAGGGCCTATGGCTACACCTTC.

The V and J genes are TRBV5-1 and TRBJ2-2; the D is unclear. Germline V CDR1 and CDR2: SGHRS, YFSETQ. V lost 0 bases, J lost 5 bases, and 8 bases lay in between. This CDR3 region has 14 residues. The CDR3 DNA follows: TGCGCCAGCAGCTTGGAGAGAGGTACCGGGGAGCTGTTTTTT. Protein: CASSLERGTGELFF.

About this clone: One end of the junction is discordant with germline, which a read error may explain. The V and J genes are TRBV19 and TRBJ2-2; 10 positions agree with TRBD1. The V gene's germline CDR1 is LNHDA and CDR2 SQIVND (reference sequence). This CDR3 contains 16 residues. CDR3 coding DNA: TGTGCCTGTAGTATAAGGACAGGGGGGAGGTCCGGGGAGCTGTTTTTT. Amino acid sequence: CACSIRTGGRSGELFF.

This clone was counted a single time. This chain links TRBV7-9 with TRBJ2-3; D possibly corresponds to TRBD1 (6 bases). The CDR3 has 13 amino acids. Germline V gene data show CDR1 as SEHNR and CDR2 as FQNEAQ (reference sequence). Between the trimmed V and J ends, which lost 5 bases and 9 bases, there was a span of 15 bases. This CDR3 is CASSPRTDGTQYF. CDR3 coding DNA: TGTGCCAGCAGCCCACGGACAGACGGCACGCAGTATTTT.

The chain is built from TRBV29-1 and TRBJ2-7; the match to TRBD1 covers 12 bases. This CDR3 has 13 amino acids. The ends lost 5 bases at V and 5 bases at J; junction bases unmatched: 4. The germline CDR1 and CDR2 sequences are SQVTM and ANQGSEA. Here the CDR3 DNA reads TGCAGCGTTCCGGGACAGGGGGCCCACGAGCAGTACTTC. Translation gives CSVPGQGAHEQYF.

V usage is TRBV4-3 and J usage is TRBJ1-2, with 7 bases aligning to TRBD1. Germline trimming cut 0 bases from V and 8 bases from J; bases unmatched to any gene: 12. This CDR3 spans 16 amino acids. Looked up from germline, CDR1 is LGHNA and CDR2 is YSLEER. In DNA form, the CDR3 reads TGCGCCAGCAGCCAAGATCCCGGGGACAGCCTCGGGGGCTACACCTTC. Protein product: CASSQDPGDSLGGYTF.

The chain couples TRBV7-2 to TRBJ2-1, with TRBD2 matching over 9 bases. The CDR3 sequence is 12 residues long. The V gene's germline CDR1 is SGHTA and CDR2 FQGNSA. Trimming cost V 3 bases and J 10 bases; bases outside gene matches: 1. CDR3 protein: CASSFGLAEQFF. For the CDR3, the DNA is TGTGCCAGCAGCTTCGGACTAGCGGAGCAGTTCTTC.

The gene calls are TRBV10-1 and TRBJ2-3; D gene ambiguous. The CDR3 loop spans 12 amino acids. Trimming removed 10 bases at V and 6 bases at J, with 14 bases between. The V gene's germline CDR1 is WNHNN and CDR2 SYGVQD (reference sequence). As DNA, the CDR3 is TGCGCCACACGGGTACCTGGGGATACGCAGTATTTT. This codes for CATRVPGDTQYF.

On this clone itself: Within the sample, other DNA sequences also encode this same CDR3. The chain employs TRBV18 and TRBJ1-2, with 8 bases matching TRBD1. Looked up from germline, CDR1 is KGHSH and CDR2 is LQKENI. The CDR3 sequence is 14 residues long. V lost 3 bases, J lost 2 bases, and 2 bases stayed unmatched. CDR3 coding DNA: TGTGCCAGCTCACCCGGACAGGGCAACTATGGCTACACCTTC. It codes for CASSPGQGNYGYTF.

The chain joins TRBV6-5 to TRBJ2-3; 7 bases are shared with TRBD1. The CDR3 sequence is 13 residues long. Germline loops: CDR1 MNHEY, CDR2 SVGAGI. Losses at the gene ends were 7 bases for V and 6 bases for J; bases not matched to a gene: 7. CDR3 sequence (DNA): TGTGCCAGCACTACAGGGGAAGCCGATACGCAGTATTTT. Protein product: CASTTGEADTQYF.

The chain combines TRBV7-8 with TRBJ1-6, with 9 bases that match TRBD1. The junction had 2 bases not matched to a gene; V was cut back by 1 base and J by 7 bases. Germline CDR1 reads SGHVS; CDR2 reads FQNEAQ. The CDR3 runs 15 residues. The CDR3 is CASSLGGTGNSPLHF. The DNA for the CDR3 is TGTGCCAGCAGCTTAGGGGGGACAGGGAATTCACCCCTCCACTTT.

The CDR3 nucleotides are TGCGCCAGCAGCTTGGCGGAACAGGGGGGCTACACCTTC. Translating gives CASSLAEQGGYTF. The chain uses TRBV5-1 and TRBJ1-2; 7 bases match TRBD1. The CDR3 covers 13 residues. Trimming cost V 0 bases and J 8 bases; bases outside gene matches: 4. Looked up from germline, CDR1 is SGHRS and CDR2 is YFSETQ.

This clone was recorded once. The CDR3: CASSGGTGSTDTQYF. For the CDR3, the DNA is TGTGCCAGCTCAGGCGGGACAGGGAGCACAGATACGCAGTATTTT. The chain links TRBV18 to TRBJ2-3; 9 bases agree with TRBD1. The V gene end was trimmed by 5 bases and the J gene end by 0 bases; junction bases not matched to a gene: 3. Germline CDR1 and CDR2: KGHSH and LQKENI. The CDR3 has 15 amino acids.

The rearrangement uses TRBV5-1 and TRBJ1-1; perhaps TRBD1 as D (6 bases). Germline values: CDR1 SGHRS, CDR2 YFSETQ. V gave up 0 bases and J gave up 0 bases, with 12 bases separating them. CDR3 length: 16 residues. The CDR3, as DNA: TGCGCCAGCAGCTTGGGCCACAGGGCCATGAACACTGAAGCTTTCTTT. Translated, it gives CASSLGHRAMNTEAFF.

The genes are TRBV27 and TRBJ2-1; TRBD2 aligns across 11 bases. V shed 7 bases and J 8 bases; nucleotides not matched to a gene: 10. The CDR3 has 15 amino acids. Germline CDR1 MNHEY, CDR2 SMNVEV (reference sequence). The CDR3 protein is CASTPIAGGHHEQFF. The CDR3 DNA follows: TGTGCCAGCACCCCTATAGCGGGAGGGCACCATGAGCAGTTCTTC.

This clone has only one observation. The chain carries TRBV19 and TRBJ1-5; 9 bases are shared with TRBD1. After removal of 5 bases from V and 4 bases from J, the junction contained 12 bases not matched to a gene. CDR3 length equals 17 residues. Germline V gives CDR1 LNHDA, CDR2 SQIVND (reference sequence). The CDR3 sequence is CASSEGQGDFRNQPQHF. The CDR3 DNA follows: TGTGCCAGTAGTGAGGGACAGGGAGACTTTAGGAATCAGCCCCAGCATTTT.

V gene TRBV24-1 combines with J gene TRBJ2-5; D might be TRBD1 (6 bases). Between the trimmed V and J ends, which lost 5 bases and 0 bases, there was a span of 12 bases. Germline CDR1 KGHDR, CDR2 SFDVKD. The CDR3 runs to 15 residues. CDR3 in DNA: TGTGCCACCAGTGCCTTGAGGGGGAACCAAGAGACCCAGTACTTC. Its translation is CATSALRGNQETQYF.

The CDR3 DNA is TGTGCCAGCAGTTACGGGCCAGGGTCTGACTATGGCTACACCTTC. Protein sequence: CASSYGPGSDYGYTF. This chain links TRBV6-2 or TRBV6-3 with TRBJ1-2, with D possibly TRBD1 on 5 matching bases. Trimming cost V 2 bases and J 3 bases, with 13 bases left between them. In germline, CDR1 is MNHEY, CDR2 SVGEGT. The CDR3 loop spans 15 amino acids.

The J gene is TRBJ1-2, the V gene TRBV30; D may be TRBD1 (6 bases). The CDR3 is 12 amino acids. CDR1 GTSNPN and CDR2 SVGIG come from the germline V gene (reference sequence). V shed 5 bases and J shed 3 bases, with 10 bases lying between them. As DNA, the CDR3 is TGTGCCTGGCTACAGGGACACTATGGCTACACCTTC. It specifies CAWLQGHYGYTF.